The sequence of this T cell receptor beta chain was determined in a study of cytomegalovirus exposure and HLA in healthy donors. Study findings and constraints: Presence/absence analyses took donor sequencing depth as roughly uniform. The study listed around 150 cytomegalovirus-associated TCR beta chains. Trimming of TCR beta V- and J-genes showed a link, identified in a later analysis, to a missense DCLRE1C variant.

Vbeta (60) and Jbeta (13) primers were used in the PCR. The data were produced by immunoSEQ multiplex PCR, yet TCRdb's version contains in-frame clones alone and is incomplete. The sample has 200,000 to 250,000 clones; around 80% are singletons. As for this clone: The antigen is undetermined. Other DNA sequences in the sample encode the same CDR3.

Germline V lookup: CDR1 SGDLS, CDR2 YYNGEE. The CDR3 runs 14 residues. Unmatched junction bases numbered 2, after V lost 0 bases and J lost 3 bases. The sequenced sample consisted of PBMCs. V gene TRBV9 combines with J gene TRBJ1-2; 7 bases match TRBD1. The sequence derives from a middle-aged woman in good health and CMV-seronegative. CDR3 loop: CASSVGTGDYGYTF. The CDR3 nucleotides read TGTGCCAGCAGCGTAGGGACAGGTGACTATGGCTACACCTTC.